This TCR beta chain was identified in a study of T cells in Graves' hyperthyroidism and ophthalmopathy. With 1 base removed from V and 9 bases from J, the gap between germline ends came to 10 bases. The CDR3 is 13 residues long. Germline V CDR1 and CDR2: SGHDN, FVKESK. RNA transcripts gave rise to amplified TCR beta CDR3 regions. With the HTBI primer set, the TCR CDR3 went through a first round of RT-PCR. Via MiXCR, TCRdb re-called the multiplex PCR reads, giving one row per CDR3 protein. The sample lists hundreds of thousands of distinct CDR3 sequences, about 45% occurring once. The J gene is TRBJ1-3, the V gene TRBV14; D remains ambiguous. This TCR came from an adult man with Graves' disease, either hyperthyroidism or ophthalmopathy (not recorded which). Source material: peripheral blood or thyroid tissue (not recorded which). CDR3 region: CASSQGRGSTIYF. CDR3 coding DNA: TGTGCCAGCAGCCAAGGCCGTGGGAGCACCATATATTTT. Full variable domain (remainder filled in from reference TRBV14 and TRBJ1-3): EAGVTQFPSHSVIEKGQTVTLRCDPISGHDNLYWYRRVMGKEIKFLLHFVKESKQDESGMPNNRFLAERTGGTYSTLKVQPAELEDSGVYFCASSQGRGSTIYFGEGSWLTVV.